This T cell receptor beta chain was sequenced during a study of T cell changes during pregnancy in multiple sclerosis (dated by TCRdb to the late 2010s). Background for the entire study: In women with multiple sclerosis, the researchers looked at how the T cell repertoire shifted as pregnancy progressed.

A distance of 13 bases separates the germline ends of V and J, which lose 0 bases and 6 bases respectively. Per the germline V gene, SGDLS is the CDR1 and YYNGEE is the CDR2. The CDR3 runs 15 residues from the cysteine to the phenylalanine. CDR3 DNA only is kept here, 45 bases in frame from base 1. Libraries came from the immunoSEQ multiplex PCR assay. TCRdb obtained this table from immuneACCESS and retained in-frame rearrangements with V and J assigned. These tables miss some clones; where compared with another copy, unresolved V genes account for less than half of the shortfall, and the remainder is unexplained. The sample data list tens of thousands of clones, and roughly 94% of these were observed just once. 3.5% of the sample rests with the top ten. With respect to this clone: No antigen is known for it. The input lacks base qualities; no much larger clone sits a single base away.

The origin of this receptor is a female donor with multiple sclerosis, enrolled in a pregnancy study. This receptor chain uses TRBV9 and TRBJ2-1, with TRBD2 as a weak D call on 5 bases. Sequencing used CD8+ T cells from peripheral blood mononuclear cells, obtained in the third trimester of pregnancy. In nucleotides, the sequence is TGTGCCAGCAGCGTAGACTTCGGGGATCTCAATGAGCAGTTCTTC. This is translated as CASSVDFGDLNEQFF.